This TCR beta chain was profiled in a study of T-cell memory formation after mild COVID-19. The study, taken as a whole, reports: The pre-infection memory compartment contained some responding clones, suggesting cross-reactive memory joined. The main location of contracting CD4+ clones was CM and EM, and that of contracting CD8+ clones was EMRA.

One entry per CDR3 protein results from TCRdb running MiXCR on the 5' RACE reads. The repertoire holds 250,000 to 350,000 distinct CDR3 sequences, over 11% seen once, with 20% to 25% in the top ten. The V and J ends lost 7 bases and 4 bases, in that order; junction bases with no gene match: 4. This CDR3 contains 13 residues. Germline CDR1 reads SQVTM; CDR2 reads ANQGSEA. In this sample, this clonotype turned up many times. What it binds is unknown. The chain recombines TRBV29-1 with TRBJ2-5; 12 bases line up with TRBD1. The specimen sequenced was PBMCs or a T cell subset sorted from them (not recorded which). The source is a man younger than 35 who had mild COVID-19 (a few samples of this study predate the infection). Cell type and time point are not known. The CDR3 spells CSGGTGGGETQYF. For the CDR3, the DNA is TGCAGCGGGGGGACAGGGGGCGGAGAGACCCAGTACTTC. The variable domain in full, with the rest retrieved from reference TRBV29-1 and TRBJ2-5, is SAVISQKPSRDICQRGTSLTIQCQVDSQVTMMFWYRQQPGQSLTLIATANQGSEATYESGFVIDKFPISRPNLTFSTLTVSNMSPEDSSIYLCSGGTGGGETQYFGPGTRLLVL.